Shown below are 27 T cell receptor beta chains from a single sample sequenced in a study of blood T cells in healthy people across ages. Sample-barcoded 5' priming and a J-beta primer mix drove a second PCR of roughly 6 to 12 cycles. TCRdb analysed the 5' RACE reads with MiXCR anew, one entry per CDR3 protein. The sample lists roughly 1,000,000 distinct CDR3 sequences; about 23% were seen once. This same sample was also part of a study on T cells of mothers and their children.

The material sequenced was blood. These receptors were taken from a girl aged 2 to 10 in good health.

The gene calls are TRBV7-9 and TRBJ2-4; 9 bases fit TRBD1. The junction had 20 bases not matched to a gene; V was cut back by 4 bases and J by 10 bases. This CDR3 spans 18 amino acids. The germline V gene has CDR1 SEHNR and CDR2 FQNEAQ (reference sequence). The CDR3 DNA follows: TGTGCCAGCAGCTCAACGACAATCCGGGACAGGGTTACCGAAATTCAGTACTTC. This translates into CASSSTTIRDRVTEIQYF.

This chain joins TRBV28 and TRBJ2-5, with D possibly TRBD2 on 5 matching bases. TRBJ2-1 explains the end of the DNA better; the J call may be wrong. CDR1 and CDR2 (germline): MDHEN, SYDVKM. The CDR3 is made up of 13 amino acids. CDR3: CASSLRGLNEQFF. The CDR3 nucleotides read TGTGCCAGCAGTTTGAGAGGGTTGAATGAGCAGTTCTTC.

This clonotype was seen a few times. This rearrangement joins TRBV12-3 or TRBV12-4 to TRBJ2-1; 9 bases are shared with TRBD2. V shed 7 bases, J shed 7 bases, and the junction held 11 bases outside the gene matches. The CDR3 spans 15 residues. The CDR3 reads CASTATSGDQNEQFF. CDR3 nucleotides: TGTGCCAGCACTGCGACTAGCGGAGATCAAAATGAGCAGTTCTTC.

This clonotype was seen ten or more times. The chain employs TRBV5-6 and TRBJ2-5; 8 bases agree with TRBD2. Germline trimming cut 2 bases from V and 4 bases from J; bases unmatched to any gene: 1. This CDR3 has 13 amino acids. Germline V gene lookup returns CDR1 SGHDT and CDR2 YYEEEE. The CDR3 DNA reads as TGTGCCAGCAGCTTTCGGGGGGGAGAGACCCAGTACTTC. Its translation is CASSFRGGETQYF.

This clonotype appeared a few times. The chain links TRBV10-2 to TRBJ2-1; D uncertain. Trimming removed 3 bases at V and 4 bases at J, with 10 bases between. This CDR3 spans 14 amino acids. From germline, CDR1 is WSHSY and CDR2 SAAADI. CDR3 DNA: TGCGCCAGCAGTGATTCCGACTTTTACAATGAGCAGTTCTTC. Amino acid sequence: CASSDSDFYNEQFF.

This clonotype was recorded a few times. The CDR3 spells CASSLSLGLATEAFF. Here the CDR3 DNA reads TGCGCCAGCAGCTTATCCTTGGGTTTGGCCACTGAAGCTTTCTTT. This sequence joins TRBV5-1 and TRBJ1-1; D call uncertain. This CDR3 spans 15 amino acids. Germline CDR1 and CDR2: SGHRS and YFSETQ. Trimming pared 2 bases from V and 4 bases from J, leaving 15 bases between.

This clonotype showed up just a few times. The DNA for the CDR3 is TGCGCCAGCAGCCAAGAAATCGGATGGGGAGCGTACGAGCAGTACTTC. The encoded protein is CASSQEIGWGAYEQYF. V gene TRBV4-3 combines with J gene TRBJ2-7; tentatively, D is TRBD2 (5 bases). The CDR3 covers 16 residues. V lost 0 bases, J lost 4 bases, and 16 bases lay in between. Germline V gene sequence: CDR1 LGHNA, CDR2 YSLEER.

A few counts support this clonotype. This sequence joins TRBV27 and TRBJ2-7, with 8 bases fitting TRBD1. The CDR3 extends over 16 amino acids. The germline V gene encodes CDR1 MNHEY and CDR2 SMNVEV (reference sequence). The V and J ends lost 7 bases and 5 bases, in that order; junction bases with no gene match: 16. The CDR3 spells CASIPTGTGGRNEQYF. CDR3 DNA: TGTGCCAGCATCCCCACTGGGACAGGCGGAAGGAACGAGCAGTACTTC.

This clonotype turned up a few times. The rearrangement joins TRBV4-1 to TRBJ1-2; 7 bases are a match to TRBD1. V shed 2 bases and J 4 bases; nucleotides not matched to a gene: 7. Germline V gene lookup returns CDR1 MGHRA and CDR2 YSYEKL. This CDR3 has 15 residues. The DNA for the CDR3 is TGCGCCAGCAGCCAAAATCCGGGACAGATCTATGGCTACACCTTC. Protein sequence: CASSQNPGQIYGYTF.

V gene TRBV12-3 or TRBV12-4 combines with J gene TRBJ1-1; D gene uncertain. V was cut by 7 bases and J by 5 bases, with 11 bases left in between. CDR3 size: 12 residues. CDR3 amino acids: CASIDGRTEAFF. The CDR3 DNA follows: TGTGCCAGCATCGACGGAAGGACTGAAGCTTTCTTT.

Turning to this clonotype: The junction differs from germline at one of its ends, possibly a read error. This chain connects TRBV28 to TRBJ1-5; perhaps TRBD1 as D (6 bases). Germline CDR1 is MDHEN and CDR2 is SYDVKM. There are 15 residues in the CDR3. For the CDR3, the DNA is TGTACCAGCAGTTTAGTGAAGGGGGTCTCCGAGCCCCAGCATTTT. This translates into CTSSLVKGVSEPQHF. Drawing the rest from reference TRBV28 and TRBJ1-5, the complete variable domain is DVKVTQSSRYLVKRTGEKVFLECVQDMDHENMFWYRQDPGLGLRLIYFSYDVKMKEKGDIPEGYSVSREKKERFSLILESASTNQTSMYLCTSSLVKGVSEPQHFGDGTRLSIL.

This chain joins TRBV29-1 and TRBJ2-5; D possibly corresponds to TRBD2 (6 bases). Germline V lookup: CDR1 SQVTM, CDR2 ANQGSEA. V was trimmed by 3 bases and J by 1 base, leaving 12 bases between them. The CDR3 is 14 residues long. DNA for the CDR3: TGCAGCGTTGAGGTGGTGGGAGGCCAAGAGACCCAGTACTTC. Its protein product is CSVEVVGGQETQYF.

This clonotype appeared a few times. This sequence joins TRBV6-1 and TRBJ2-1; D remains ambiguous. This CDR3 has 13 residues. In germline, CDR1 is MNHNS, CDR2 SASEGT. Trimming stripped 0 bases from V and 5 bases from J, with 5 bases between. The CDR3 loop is CASSEALNNEQFF. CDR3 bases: TGTGCCAGCAGTGAAGCCTTGAACAATGAGCAGTTCTTC.

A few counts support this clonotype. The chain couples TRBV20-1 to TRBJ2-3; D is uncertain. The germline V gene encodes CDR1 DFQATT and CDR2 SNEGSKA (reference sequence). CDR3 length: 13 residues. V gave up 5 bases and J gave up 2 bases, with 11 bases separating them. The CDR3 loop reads CSAAILNTDTQYF. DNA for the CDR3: TGCAGTGCTGCCATTCTTAACACAGATACGCAGTATTTT.

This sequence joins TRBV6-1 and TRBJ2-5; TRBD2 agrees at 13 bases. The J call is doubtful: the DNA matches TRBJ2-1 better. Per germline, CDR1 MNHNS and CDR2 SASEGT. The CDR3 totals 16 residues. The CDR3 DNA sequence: TGTGCCAGCAGTCAGGGACTAGCGGGAACTTTTGAGGAGCAGTTCTTC. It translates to CASSQGLAGTFEEQFF.

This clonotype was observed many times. CDR3 protein: CASSLEATGGETQYF. The CDR3 region has the DNA TGTGCCAGCAGCTTAGAGGCCACAGGGGGAGAGACCCAGTACTTC. The chain recombines TRBV11-2 with TRBJ2-5, with 8 bases lining up with TRBD1. After removal of 0 bases from V and 4 bases from J, the junction contained 4 bases not matched to a gene. The CDR3 covers 15 residues. Germline values: CDR1 SGHAT, CDR2 FQNNGV.

The CDR3 sequence is CASSPSWGAGTEAFF. CDR3 nucleotides: TGTGCCAGCAGTCCCTCCTGGGGGGCAGGGACTGAAGCTTTCTTT. The J gene is TRBJ1-1, the V gene TRBV6-1; possibly TRBD1 for D (6 bases). Germline lookup yields CDR1 MNHNS and CDR2 SASEGT. This CDR3 comprises 15 residues. Trimming shortened V by 5 bases and J by 5 bases, and 18 bases separated the two germline ends.

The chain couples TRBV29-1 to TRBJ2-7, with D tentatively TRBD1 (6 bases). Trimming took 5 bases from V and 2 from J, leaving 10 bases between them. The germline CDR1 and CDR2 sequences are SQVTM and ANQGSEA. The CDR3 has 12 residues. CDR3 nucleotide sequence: TGCAGCGTTTGGACAGATGCCTACGAGCAGTACTTC. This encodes CSVWTDAYEQYF.

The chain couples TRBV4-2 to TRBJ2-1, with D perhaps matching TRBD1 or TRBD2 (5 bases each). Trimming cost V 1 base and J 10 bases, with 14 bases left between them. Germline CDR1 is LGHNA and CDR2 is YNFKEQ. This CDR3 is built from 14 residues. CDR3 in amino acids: CASSQVSGGAEQFF. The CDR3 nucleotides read TGTGCCAGCAGCCAAGTCTCTGGGGGAGCAGAGCAGTTCTTC.

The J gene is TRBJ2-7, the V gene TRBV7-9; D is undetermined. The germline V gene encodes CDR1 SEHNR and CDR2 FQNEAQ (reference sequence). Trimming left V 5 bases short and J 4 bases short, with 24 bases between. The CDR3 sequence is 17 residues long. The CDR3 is CASSPRVVEPLWYEQYF. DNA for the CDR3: TGTGCCAGCAGCCCTAGGGTTGTCGAGCCCTTGTGGTACGAGCAGTACTTC.

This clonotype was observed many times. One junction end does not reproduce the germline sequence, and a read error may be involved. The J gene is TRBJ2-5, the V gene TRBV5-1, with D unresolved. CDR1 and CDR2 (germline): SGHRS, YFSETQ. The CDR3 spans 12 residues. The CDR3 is CASSLVQETQYF. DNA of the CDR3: TGTGCCAGCAGCTTAGTACAAGAGACCCAGTACTTC. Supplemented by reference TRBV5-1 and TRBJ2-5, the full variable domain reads KAGVTQTPRYLIKTRGQQVTLSCSPISGHRSVSWYQQTPGQGLQFLFEYFSETQRNKGNFPGRFSGRQFSNSRSEMNVSTLELGDSALYLCASSLVQETQYFGPGTRLLVL.

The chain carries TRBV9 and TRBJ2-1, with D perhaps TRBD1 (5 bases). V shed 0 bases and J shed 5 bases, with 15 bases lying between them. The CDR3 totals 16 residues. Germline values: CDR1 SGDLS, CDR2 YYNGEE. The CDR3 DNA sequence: TGTGCCAGCAGCGTAGGGGGCCCAGCGATCCACAATGAGCAGTTCTTC. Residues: CASSVGGPAIHNEQFF.

The CDR3 DNA reads TGCAGTGCTAGATATGGCCCCACAGATACGCAGTATTTT. Its translation is CSARYGPTDTQYF. The genes are TRBV20-1 and TRBJ2-3; no clear D. This CDR3 has 13 amino acids. V lost 2 bases and J lost 2, with 8 bases in between. Germline assignment: CDR1 DFQATT and CDR2 SNEGSKA (reference sequence).

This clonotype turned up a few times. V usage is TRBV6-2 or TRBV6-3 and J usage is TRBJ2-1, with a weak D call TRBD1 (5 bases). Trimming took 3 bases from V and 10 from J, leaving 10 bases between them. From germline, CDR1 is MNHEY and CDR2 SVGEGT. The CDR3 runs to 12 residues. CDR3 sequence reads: CASSYVQGEQFF. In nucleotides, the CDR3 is TGTGCCAGCAGTTATGTCCAGGGAGAGCAGTTCTTC.

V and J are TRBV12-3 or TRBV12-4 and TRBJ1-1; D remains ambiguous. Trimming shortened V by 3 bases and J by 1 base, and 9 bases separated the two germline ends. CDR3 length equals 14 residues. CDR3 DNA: TGTGCCAGCAGTTTTAGGCGAACGAACACTGAAGCTTTCTTT. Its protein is CASSFRRTNTEAFF.

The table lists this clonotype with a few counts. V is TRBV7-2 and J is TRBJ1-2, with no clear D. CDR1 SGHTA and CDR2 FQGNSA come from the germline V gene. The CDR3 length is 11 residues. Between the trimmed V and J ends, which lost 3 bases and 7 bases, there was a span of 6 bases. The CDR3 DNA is TGTGCCAGCAGCTTGACAAGTGGCTACACCTTC. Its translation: CASSLTSGYTF.

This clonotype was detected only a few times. The CDR3 DNA is TGTGCCAGTAGTACCCTTGCGGGCGAGCAGTACTTC. Translated, it gives CASSTLAGEQYF. The chain is built from TRBV19 and TRBJ2-7, with D possibly TRBD2 on 5 matching bases. The V gene lost 4 bases and the J gene lost 6 bases, with 10 bases spanning the gap. The CDR3 runs 12 residues. CDR1 and CDR2 from the germline V gene are LNHDA and SQIVND (reference sequence).